The clone carrying this TCR beta chain was recorded a few times. What it binds is not known. The assay was immunoSEQ multiplex PCR, and TCRdb's table has in-frame clones only and misses some. The sample contains roughly 77,000 clones, roughly nine tenths of which appear only once. Germline V gene sequence: CDR1 SGHVS, CDR2 FNYEAQ. V lost 5 bases, J lost 2 bases, and 8 bases stayed unmatched. The length of the CDR3 is 16 residues. This sample is drawn from a study of T cell responses to AZD1222 COVID-19 vaccine. Study observations and caveats: Only a handful of AZD1222 recipients, more than 5 in all, had baseline seropositivity. Within unmutated variant regions lay the reported targets of nearly half of spike-specific TCRs. Donors were largely white British and mainly female; clonal diversity was possibly underestimated.

This receptor was identified in an adult in good health. The rearrangement uses TRBV7-6 and TRBJ2-7, with TRBD2 matching over 11 bases. The sample here was peripheral blood, taken on day 0 of MenACWY control vaccination. The CDR3 here is CASSDILAGDTYEQYF. CDR3 DNA: TGTGCCAGCAGCGATATACTAGCGGGAGATACCTACGAGCAGTACTTC. Based on the CDR3 plus reference TRBV7-6 and TRBJ2-7, the full variable domain is GAGVSQSPRYKVTKRGQDVALRCDPISGHVSLYWYRQALGQGPEFLTYFNYEAQQDKSGLPNDRFSAERPEGSISTLTIQRTEQRDSAMYRCASSDILAGDTYEQYFGPGTRLTVT.